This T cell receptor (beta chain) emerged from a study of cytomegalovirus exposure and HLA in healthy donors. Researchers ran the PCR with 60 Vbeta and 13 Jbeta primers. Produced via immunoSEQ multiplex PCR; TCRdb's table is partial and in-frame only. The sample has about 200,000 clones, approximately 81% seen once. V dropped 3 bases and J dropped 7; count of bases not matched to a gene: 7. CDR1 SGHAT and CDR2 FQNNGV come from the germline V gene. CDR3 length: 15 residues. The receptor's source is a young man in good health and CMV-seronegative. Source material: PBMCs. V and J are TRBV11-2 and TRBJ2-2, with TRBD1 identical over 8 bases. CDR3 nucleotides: TGTGCCAGCAGCTTGACAGGGGTTTTCCTCGGGGAGCTGTTTTTT. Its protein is CASSLTGVFLGELFF.